Each of the 4 T cell receptor beta chains below was sequenced from the same sample in a study of T-cell memory formation after mild COVID-19. TCRdb recomputed calls from the 5' RACE reads with MiXCR, one row per CDR3 protein. The sample yields some 100,000 distinct CDR3 sequences, over 8.5% seen once. The sequencing input was PBMCs or a T cell subset sorted from them (not recorded which). The source of these receptors is a man between 18 and 35 years old who had mild COVID-19 (a few samples of this study predate the infection). Cell type and time point are not known.

This clonotype was seen only a few times. This chain joins TRBV7-6 and TRBJ1-1, with D hard to call. Germline lookup yields CDR1 SGHVS and CDR2 FNYEAQ. Trimming removed 0 bases from V and 0 bases from J, with 14 bases in between. The CDR3 extends over 17 amino acids. The CDR3 reads CASSLAGADLMNTEAFF. The CDR3 bases are TGTGCCAGCAGCTTAGCGGGTGCGGACCTTATGAACACTGAAGCTTTCTTT. Together with reference TRBV7-6 and TRBJ1-1, the CDR3 gives the full variable domain: GAGVSQSPRYKVTKRGQDVALRCDPISGHVSLYWYRQALGQGPEFLTYFNYEAQQDKSGLPNDRFSAERPEGSISTLTIQRTEQRDSAMYRCASSLAGADLMNTEAFFGQGTRLTVV.

This clonotype was counted between two and nine times. This chain connects TRBV5-4 to TRBJ2-2; D is uncertain. Germline V gene sequence: CDR1 SGHNT, CDR2 YYREEE (reference sequence). The CDR3 is 13 amino acids. Between the trimmed V and J ends, which lost 4 bases and 6 bases, there was a span of 10 bases. This chain's CDR3 is CASSQVFAGELFF. The DNA of the CDR3 is TGTGCCAGCAGCCAGGTGTTCGCCGGGGAGCTGTTTTTT.

The chain employs TRBV14 and TRBJ2-7; possible D gene TRBD2, 6 bases. Trimming shortened V by 4 bases and J by 1 base, and 8 bases separated the two germline ends. In germline, CDR1 is SGHDN, CDR2 FVKESK. The CDR3 spans 13 residues. Here the CDR3 reads CASSRGGSYEQYF. CDR3 DNA: TGTGCCAGCAGCCGTGGGGGGTCCTACGAGCAGTACTTC. Filled out from reference TRBV14 and TRBJ2-7, the complete variable domain reads EAGVTQFPSHSVIEKGQTVTLRCDPISGHDNLYWYRRVMGKEIKFLLHFVKESKQDESGMPNNRFLAERTGGTYSTLKVQPAELEDSGVYFCASSRGGSYEQYFGPGTRLTVT.

This sequence joins TRBV12-3 or TRBV12-4 and TRBJ2-5; a weak D match, TRBD1 (5 bases). This CDR3 has 14 amino acids. Trimming shortened V by 3 bases and J by 7 bases, and 15 bases separated the two germline ends. CDR3 in amino acids: CASSLTASLWTQYF. DNA of the CDR3: TGTGCCAGCAGTTTGACAGCCAGTTTGTGGACCCAGTACTTC.